The 22 T cell receptor beta chains below come from one sample, sequenced in a study of T-cell reconstitution after alpha-beta-depleted transplantation in children. Preparation of the TCRbeta library involved a method that used unique molecular identifiers. TCRdb called the PCR reads again in MiXCR, with one record for every CDR3 protein. The sample lists 200,000 to 300,000 distinct CDR3 sequences, about 26% occurring once. Sample: PBMCs, taken before TCRalphabeta/CD19-depleted stem cell transplant. All receptors derive from a girl aged 2 to 9 with Fanconi anemia, due to receive a stem cell transplant.

CDR3 DNA sequence: TGTGCCAGCGGGGAGGGCCCACCCTACGAGCAGTACTTC. This sequence encodes CASGEGPPYEQYF. This chain connects TRBV6-1 to TRBJ2-7; 7 nucleotides agree with TRBD2. Germline trimming cut 8 bases from V and 2 bases from J; bases unmatched to any gene: 6. Germline assignment: CDR1 MNHNS and CDR2 SASEGT. CDR3 length: 13 residues.

The genes are TRBV11-3 and TRBJ2-5, with D uncertain. Trimming removed 7 bases at V and 1 base at J, with 22 bases between. Germline CDR1 SGHNT, CDR2 YENEEA. The CDR3 runs 17 residues. CDR3 in amino acids: CASKDPISSCTQETQYF. CDR3 nucleotide sequence: TGTGCCAGCAAAGACCCAATCAGTTCCTGTACCCAAGAGACCCAGTACTTC.

This clonotype was counted only a few times. The chain is built from TRBV20-1 and TRBJ1-2; perhaps TRBD1 as D (6 bases). Trimming cost V 6 bases and J 4 bases, with 21 bases left between them. The CDR3 spans 15 residues. The germline CDR1 and CDR2 sequences are DFQATT and SNEGSKA (reference sequence). CDR3: CSAKFTGKVGYGYTF. The CDR3 DNA sequence: TGCAGTGCCAAATTCACAGGGAAAGTAGGCTATGGCTACACCTTC.

The chain recombines TRBV2 with TRBJ2-7; D gene ambiguous. V shed 4 bases and J shed 7 bases, with 11 bases lying between them. From germline, CDR1 is SNHLY and CDR2 FYNNEI. This CDR3 region has 12 residues. The DNA of the CDR3 is TGTGCCAGCAGTGTTCTCGTCTGGGAGCAGTACTTC. Protein product: CASSVLVWEQYF.

The genes are TRBV5-1 and TRBJ2-7; D gene unclear. Germline CDR1 and CDR2: SGHRS and YFSETQ. The CDR3 runs to 18 residues. V lost 1 base and J 4 bases, leaving 24 bases between the germline ends. CDR3 DNA: TGCGCCAGCAGCTTGCAGATTGGCGAAGGTGTCCCCCTATACGAGCAGTACTTC. This gives the protein CASSLQIGEGVPLYEQYF. The full variable domain, in which reference TRBV5-1 and TRBJ2-7 provide the parts outside the CDR3, is KAGVTQTPRYLIKTRGQQVTLSCSPISGHRSVSWYQQTPGQGLQFLFEYFSETQRNKGNFPGRFSGRQFSNSRSEMNVSTLELGDSALYLCASSLQIGEGVPLYEQYFGPGTRLTVT.

This clonotype occurred a few times. The chain joins TRBV10-3 to TRBJ2-7, with 9 bases matching TRBD2. The ends lost 1 base at V and 3 bases at J; junction bases unmatched: 4. Germline assignment: CDR1 ENHRY and CDR2 SYGVKD. This CDR3 spans 15 amino acids. This chain's CDR3 is CAISELASGIYEQYF. CDR3 nucleotides: TGTGCCATCAGTGAGTTGGCTAGCGGGATCTACGAGCAGTACTTC.

This chain joins TRBV10-2 and TRBJ2-3, with 7 bases identical to TRBD2. Trimming cost V 0 bases and J 4 bases; bases outside gene matches: 13. CDR3 length equals 18 residues. CDR1 is WSHSY and CDR2 is SAAADI in the germline V gene. The CDR3 DNA reads TGCGCCAGCAGTGAGTCTGGGGTAGCGGGTAGTATGGCAGATACGCAGTATTTT. Its translation is CASSESGVAGSMADTQYF.

This clonotype was detected many times. V usage is TRBV12-3 or TRBV12-4 and J usage is TRBJ1-1; tentative D call: TRBD1 (5 bases). V shed 6 bases and J shed 4 bases, with 12 bases lying between them. This CDR3 region has 13 residues. The CDR3 sequence: CASRSGSGTEAFF. The CDR3 DNA reads as TGTGCCAGCAGATCAGGGTCGGGCACTGAAGCTTTCTTT.

This clonotype was observed at least ten times. The V call is TRBV6-5, the J call TRBJ2-1; TRBD2 is a possible D gene (5 bases). Trimming left V 3 bases short and J 8 bases short, with 20 bases between. The CDR3 extends over 16 amino acids. CDR1 is MNHEY and CDR2 is SVGAGI in the germline V gene. The CDR3 spells CASSYRTFLLDDEQFF. For the CDR3, the DNA is TGTGCCAGCAGTTATAGGACTTTCCTTCTGGACGATGAGCAGTTCTTC.

The genes are TRBV29-1 and TRBJ2-1; D unresolved. V was clipped by 1 base and J by 9 bases, with 10 bases between them. This CDR3 is 12 amino acids long. The germline CDR1 and CDR2 sequences are SQVTM and ANQGSEA. CDR3 nucleotides: TGCAGCGTTGAAGGTGGGGTTTCTGAGCAGTTCTTC. Its translation is CSVEGGVSEQFF.

This clonotype was detected many times. The CDR3: CAISELTGGPSDTQYF. The CDR3 DNA sequence: TGTGCCATCAGTGAGCTAACGGGAGGGCCCTCAGATACGCAGTATTTT. This chain uses TRBV10-3 with TRBJ2-3; 8 bases are shared with TRBD2. With 2 bases clipped from V and 4 bases from J, the junction kept 8 bases outside the gene matches. This CDR3 has 16 residues. Per germline, CDR1 ENHRY and CDR2 SYGVKD.

This clonotype was counted many times. This sequence joins TRBV29-1 and TRBJ1-4, with TRBD1 matching over 7 bases. The J segment lost 3 bases and the V segment lost 6 bases, leaving 4 bases of the junction unmatched. The CDR3 is 13 residues long. The V gene's germline CDR1 is SQVTM and CDR2 ANQGSEA. The CDR3 protein is CSVAGQSNEKLFF. CDR3 sequence (DNA): TGCAGCGTGGCGGGACAGTCTAATGAAAAACTGTTTTTT.

The CDR3 DNA reads as TGCAGCGTTGATTCAGGGGATCCCAAAAACATTCAGTACTTC. Amino acid sequence: CSVDSGDPKNIQYF. The J gene is TRBJ2-4, the V gene TRBV29-1, with D maybe TRBD1 (6 bases). The CDR3 runs 14 residues. Trimming took 3 bases from V and 2 from J, leaving 11 bases between them. Germline CDR1 and CDR2: SQVTM and ANQGSEA.

This clonotype was observed at least ten times. The chain joins TRBV12-3 or TRBV12-4 to TRBJ2-1, with no clear D. The CDR3 totals 11 residues. The V end lost 5 bases, the J end lost 3 bases, and 2 bases lay between the germline ends. CDR3: CASSDYNEQFF. Written as DNA, the CDR3 is TGTGCCAGCAGTGACTACAATGAGCAGTTCTTC.

In this sample, this clonotype turned up a few times. V is TRBV5-1 and J is TRBJ1-2, with TRBD1 matching over 9 bases. This CDR3 comprises 14 residues. J lost 4 bases, V lost 2 bases, and 3 bases had no gene match. Looked up from germline, CDR1 is SGHRS and CDR2 is YFSETQ. The CDR3 loop reads CASSFGGQGYGYTF. CDR3 DNA sequence: TGCGCCAGCAGCTTCGGGGGACAGGGCTATGGCTACACCTTC.

The CDR3 spells CASRRAGFQETQYF. CDR3 bases: TGCGCCAGCAGAAGAGCGGGGTTCCAAGAGACCCAGTACTTC. J is TRBJ2-5 and V is TRBV5-1; 7 bases are shared with TRBD2. CDR1 SGHRS and CDR2 YFSETQ come from the germline V gene. V trimming: 5 bases; J trimming: 1 base; junction bases outside the gene matches: 5. The CDR3 loop spans 14 amino acids.

This chain joins TRBV7-3 and TRBJ2-1; the match to TRBD1 covers 10 bases. This CDR3 is built from 17 residues. Unmatched junction bases numbered 11, after V lost 2 bases and J lost 7 bases. Germline lookup yields CDR1 SGHTA and CDR2 FQGTGA. The CDR3 sequence is CASSLGPGQGMENEQFF. For the CDR3, the DNA is TGTGCCAGCAGCTTAGGGCCGGGACAGGGGATGGAGAATGAGCAGTTCTTC.

In this sample, this clonotype turned up many times. The chain has TRBV5-1 and TRBJ2-5; 9 bases are shared with TRBD2. The V gene's germline CDR1 is SGHRS and CDR2 YFSETQ. Germline trimming cut 2 bases from V and 5 bases from J; bases unmatched to any gene: 4. CDR3 length: 14 residues. The CDR3 nucleotides read TGCGCCAGCAGCTTTAGCGGGGGCAGGGAGACCCAGTACTTC. Residues: CASSFSGGRETQYF.

This chain uses TRBV20-1 with TRBJ2-5; no reliable D call. Per the germline V gene, CDR1 is DFQATT and CDR2 is SNEGSKA (reference sequence). This CDR3 contains 13 residues. Between the trimmed V and J ends, which lost 2 bases and 1 base, there was a span of 8 bases. In DNA form, the CDR3 reads TGCAGTGCTAGAATCGCCTTCCAAGAGACCCAGTACTTC. Its translation: CSARIAFQETQYF.

CDR3 sequence reads: CASSPLGTSGPYEQYF. DNA for the CDR3: TGCGCCAGCAGCCCCCTAGGGACATCGGGGCCTTACGAGCAGTACTTC. The chain has TRBV4-1 and TRBJ2-7; D is possibly TRBD1 (6 bases). The V gene's germline CDR1 is MGHRA and CDR2 YSYEKL. The CDR3 sequence is 16 residues long. Trimming left V 4 bases short and J 4 bases short, with 20 bases between.

Many counts were recorded for this clonotype. The CDR3 DNA reads as TGTGCCAGCAGTTTAAGTGAGACGACCGGCGAGCAGTACTTC. This translates into CASSLSETTGEQYF. This chain connects TRBV12-3 or TRBV12-4 to TRBJ2-7; D remains ambiguous. This CDR3 has 14 residues. The germline V and J ends were trimmed by 2 bases and 6 bases, with 14 bases remaining between them.

This clonotype was counted at least ten times. The rearrangement joins TRBV12-3 or TRBV12-4 to TRBJ2-1; a weak D match, TRBD1 (5 bases). The CDR3 extends over 13 amino acids. V dropped 2 bases and J dropped 9 bases, with 11 bases sitting between them. The CDR3 DNA sequence: TGTGCCAGCAGTTTAAACCAGGGAAGTGAGCAGTTCTTC. As protein: CASSLNQGSEQFF.